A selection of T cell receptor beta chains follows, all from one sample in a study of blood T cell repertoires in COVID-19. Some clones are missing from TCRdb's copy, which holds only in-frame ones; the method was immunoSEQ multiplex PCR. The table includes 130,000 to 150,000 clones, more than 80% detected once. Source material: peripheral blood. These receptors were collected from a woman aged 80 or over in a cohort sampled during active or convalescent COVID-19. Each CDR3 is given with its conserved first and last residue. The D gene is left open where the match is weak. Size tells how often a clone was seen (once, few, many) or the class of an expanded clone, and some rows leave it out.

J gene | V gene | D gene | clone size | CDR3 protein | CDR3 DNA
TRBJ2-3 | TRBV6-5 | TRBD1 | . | CASRLRTGADTQYF | TGTGCCAGCCGATTAAGGACAGGGGCAGATACGCAGTATTTT
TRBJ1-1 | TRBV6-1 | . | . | CASSEYGGRAEAFF | TGTGCCAGCAGTGAATATGGGGGCCGCGCTGAAGCTTTCTTT
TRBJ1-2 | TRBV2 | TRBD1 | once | CASSEVRGRLDGYTF | TGTGCCAGCAGTGAAGTTAGGGGGCGCTTGGATGGCTACACCTTC
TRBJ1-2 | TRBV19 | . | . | CASSMLTASYGYTF | TGTGCCAGTAGTATGTTGACAGCCAGTTATGGCTACACCTTC
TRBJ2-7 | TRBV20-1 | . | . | CSALRGYEQYF | TGCAGCGCCCTCCGGGGCTACGAGCAGTACTTC
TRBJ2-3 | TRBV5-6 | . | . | CASSPTWGPGTDTQYF | TGTGCCAGCAGCCCGACGTGGGGCCCGGGCACAGATACGCAGTATTTT
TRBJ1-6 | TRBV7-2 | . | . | CASSLPAQVASPLHF | TGTGCCAGCAGCTTACCCGCCCAGGTGGCTTCACCCCTCCACTTT
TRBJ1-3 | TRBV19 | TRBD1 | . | CASENRGYGNTIYF | TGTGCCAGCGAAAACAGGGGATATGGAAACACCATATATTTT
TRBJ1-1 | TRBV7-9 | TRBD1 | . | CASSLTGQEAFF | TGTGCCAGCAGCTTAACGGGACAGGAAGCTTTCTTT
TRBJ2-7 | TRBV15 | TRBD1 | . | CATSRDGTDPNYEQYF | TGTGCCACCAGCAGAGATGGGACAGACCCAAACTACGAGCAGTACTTC
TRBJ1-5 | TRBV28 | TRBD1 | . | CASSLGGQDAKPQHF | TGTGCCAGCAGCTTGGGGGGACAGGATGCCAAGCCCCAGCATTTT
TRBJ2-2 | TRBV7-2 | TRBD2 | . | CASSRSGGSNTGELFF | TGTGCCAGCAGCCGTAGCGGGGGGTCGAACACCGGGGAGCTGTTTTTT
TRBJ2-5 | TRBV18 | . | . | CASSRTNQETQYF | TGTGCCAGCTCGAGGACTAACCAAGAGACCCAGTACTTC
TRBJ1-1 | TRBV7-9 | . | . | CASTQQGVNTEAFF | TGTGCCAGCACGCAACAGGGCGTGAACACTGAAGCTTTCTTT
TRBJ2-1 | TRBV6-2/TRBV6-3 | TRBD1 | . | CASSLHRGQKLGNEQFF | TGTGCCAGCAGTCTCCACAGGGGGCAGAAGCTCGGCAATGAGCAGTTCTTC
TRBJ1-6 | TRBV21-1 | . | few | CATSGRNSSYNSPLHF | TGTGCCACCAGTGGGAGAAATAGCTCCTATAATTCACCCCTCCACTTT
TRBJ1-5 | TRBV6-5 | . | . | CASSLDRSNQPQHF | TGTGCCAGCAGTCTGGACAGAAGCAATCAGCCCCAGCATTTT
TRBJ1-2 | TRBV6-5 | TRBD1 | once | CASRQGRDGYTF | TGTGCCAGTAGACAGGGGAGAGATGGCTACACCTTC
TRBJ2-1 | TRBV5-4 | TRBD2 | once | CASSFTAGSGNEQFF | TGTGCCAGCAGCTTTACCGCGGGTAGCGGGAATGAGCAGTTCTTC
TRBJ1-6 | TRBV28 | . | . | CASSLLNSPLHF | TGTGCCAGCAGTTTACTTAATTCACCCCTCCACTTT
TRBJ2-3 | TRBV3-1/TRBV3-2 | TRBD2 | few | CASSPWRGGVKDTQYF | TGTGCCAGCAGCCCATGGCGGGGGGGCGTTAAAGATACGCAGTATTTT
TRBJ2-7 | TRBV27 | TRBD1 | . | CASRDRVRNYEQYF | TGTGCCAGCAGAGACAGGGTGAGAAACTACGAGCAGTACTTC
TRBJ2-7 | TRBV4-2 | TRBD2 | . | CASPPSSGGIYEQYF | TGTGCCAGCCCCCCGAGTAGCGGGGGGATCTACGAGCAGTACTTC
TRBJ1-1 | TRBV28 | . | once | CANTKIMNTEAFF | TGTGCCAACACGAAGATCATGAACACTGAAGCTTTCTTT
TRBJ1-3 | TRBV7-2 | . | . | CASSPRYAGLSGNTIYF | TGTGCCAGCAGCCCACGTTATGCGGGGCTATCTGGAAACACCATATATTTT
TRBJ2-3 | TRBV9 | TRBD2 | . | CASSSRPGGGRDTQYF | TGTGCCAGCAGCTCCCGACCCGGGGGGGGGCGGGATACGCAGTATTTT
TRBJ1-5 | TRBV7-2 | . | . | CASSLAIYQPQHF | TGTGCCAGCAGCTTAGCGATCTACCAGCCCCAGCATTTT
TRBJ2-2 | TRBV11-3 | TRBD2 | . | CASRKTFSGGNTGELFF | TGTGCCAGCAGAAAAACCTTTAGCGGGGGGAACACCGGGGAGCTGTTTTTT
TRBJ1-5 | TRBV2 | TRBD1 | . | CASSKEGQGLQPQHF | TGTGCCAGCAGTAAAGAGGGACAGGGTCTGCAGCCCCAGCATTTT